This T cell receptor beta chain was documented in a study of cytomegalovirus exposure and HLA in healthy donors. Study results and limitations: For most TCR beta V segments, an earlier analysis put the productive rate at about 90% or about 30% of the time. For cytomegalovirus status, the classifier reportedly gave diagnoses with high specificity and sensitivity. Later analysis showed TCR association rates varying by HLA locus, highest for DRB1 and lowest for HLA-C. A later analysis appeared to link common viral pathogens to several of the most significant clusters.

As concerns this clone: Its antigen is unidentified.

With 60 Vbeta and 13 Jbeta primers, the PCR was carried out. Clones were read by immunoSEQ multiplex PCR, and TCRdb kept only the in-frame ones, dropping some. The data show around 170,000 clones, about 72% seen once. Germline CDR1 reads MNHNY; CDR2 reads SVGAGI (reference sequence). V lost 6 bases and J lost 7, with 15 bases in between. This CDR3 contains 14 residues. The clonotype comes from a girl aged 5-17 years in good health and CMV-seronegative. The rearrangement uses TRBV6-6 and TRBJ1-4; D not resolved. The specimen sequenced was PBMCs. The CDR3 nucleotides read TGTGCCAGCAGGGTGGATGGAGCCCTTGAAAAACTGTTTTTT. Amino acids: CASRVDGALEKLFF.